The source of this TCR beta chain is a study of blood T cell repertoires in COVID-19. The CDR3 is 15 residues long. Trimming pared 6 bases from V and 0 bases from J, leaving 12 bases between. From germline, CDR1 is LGHNA and CDR2 YNFKEQ. Original data processing: Scientists estimated how many nucleated cells there were by amplifying reference gene primers. Repertoires were generated with immunoSEQ multiplex PCR, while TCRdb's copy carries only in-frame clones and drops some. The DNA gave D and trimming, while V, J and clone size come from that table. The sample lists approximately 500,000 clones, approximately 83% occurring once.

The clonotype originates from a human donor in a cohort sampled during active COVID-19. What was sequenced was peripheral blood. The chain joins TRBV4-2 to TRBJ1-5, with D hard to call. The CDR3 loop is CASRHGGNSNQPQHF. DNA of the CDR3: TGTGCCAGCAGACACGGAGGGAATAGCAATCAGCCCCAGCATTTT.